This TCR beta chain was sequenced in a study of cytomegalovirus exposure and HLA in healthy donors. The study's findings and limits: Reports showed the classifier diagnosing cytomegalovirus status with high specificity and sensitivity.

The approximately 120-subject validation cohort, separate from the approximately 670-subject first cohort, included the donors. This table comes from immunoSEQ multiplex PCR, and its TCRdb copy is limited to in-frame clones, with some not included. Here the sample spans 70,000 to 80,000 clones, about 93% being singletons. This clone has only one observation. Its antigen is not identified. There are 14 residues in the CDR3. Trimming cost V 5 bases and J 2 bases; bases outside gene matches: 6. The V gene's germline CDR1 is SGHNT and CDR2 YENEEA. Specimen: PBMCs. The origin of this receptor is a woman between 18 and 29 years old in good health and CMV-seronegative. The chain recombines TRBV11-3 with TRBJ2-7, with 7 bases fitting TRBD1. CDR3 sequence: CASSLPGTAYEQYF. For the CDR3, the DNA is TGTGCCAGCAGCCTACCCGGGACAGCCTACGAGCAGTACTTC.